This T cell receptor (beta chain) came from a study of cytomegalovirus exposure and HLA in healthy donors. As regards this clone: No antigen is known for it.

CDR1 and CDR2 from the germline V gene are SGHRS and YFSETQ. Losses at the gene ends were 4 bases for V and 1 base for J; bases not matched to a gene: 9. This CDR3 has 16 residues. These donors were members of the approximately 110-subject validation cohort, a group separate from the roughly 670-subject first cohort. Libraries were prepared by immunoSEQ multiplex PCR; TCRdb keeps only in-frame clonotypes and omits some of them. The sample consists of 90,000 to 100,000 clones, about 90% of them appearing once. General study results and limits: The study flagged approximately 180 TCR beta chains as cytomegalovirus-associated. In the 120 validation repertoires, a later analysis found that first-cohort TCR clusters tended to co-occur.

Sequencing was done on a sample of PBMCs. The chain carries TRBV5-1 and TRBJ1-1; 8 positions agree with TRBD1. This clonotype was sampled from a man between 18 and 35 years old in good health and CMV-seropositive. For the CDR3, the DNA is TGCGCCAGCAGCGCACCGGGACAGGCAGGGAACACTGAAGCTTTCTTT. It yields the protein CASSAPGQAGNTEAFF.